This T cell receptor (beta chain) was sequenced in a study of blood T cell repertoires in COVID-19. Source study methods: Reference gene primer amplification yielded estimated nucleated cell counts. The data were produced by immunoSEQ multiplex PCR, yet TCRdb's version contains in-frame clones alone and is incomplete. V and J calls and clone size are as listed in that table; D and trimming were resolved from the DNA. This table holds fewer than 250,000 clones, 86% found once. J was trimmed by 4 bases and V by 0 bases; bases with no gene match: 2. The germline V gene encodes CDR1 GTSNPN and CDR2 SVGIG (reference sequence). The CDR3 runs to 14 residues.

Sequenced: peripheral blood. The receptor's source is a man over 45 with COVID-19, enrolled during active disease. The rearrangement joins TRBV30 to TRBJ1-4; 7 bases are shared with TRBD1. CDR3 in amino acids: CAWSVQGINEKLFF. CDR3 coding DNA: TGTGCCTGGAGTGTACAGGGGATTAATGAAAAACTGTTTTTT.